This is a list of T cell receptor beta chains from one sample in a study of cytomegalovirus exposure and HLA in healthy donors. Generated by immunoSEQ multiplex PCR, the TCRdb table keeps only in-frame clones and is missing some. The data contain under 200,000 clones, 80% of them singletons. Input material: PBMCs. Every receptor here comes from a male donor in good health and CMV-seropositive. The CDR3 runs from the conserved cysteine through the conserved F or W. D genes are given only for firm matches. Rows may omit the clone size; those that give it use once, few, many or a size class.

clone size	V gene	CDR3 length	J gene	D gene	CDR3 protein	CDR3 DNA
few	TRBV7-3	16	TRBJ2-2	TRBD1	CASSLRGTGFPGELFF	TGTGCCAGCAGCTTGCGTGGGACAGGGTTTCCCGGGGAGCTGTTTTTT
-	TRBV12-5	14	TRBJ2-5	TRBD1	CASGQIGGGETQYF	TGTGCTAGTGGCCAAATAGGGGGCGGCGAGACCCAGTACTTC
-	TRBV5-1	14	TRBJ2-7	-	CASSLGTAIYEQYF	TGCGCCAGCAGCTTGGGGACAGCCATATACGAGCAGTACTTC
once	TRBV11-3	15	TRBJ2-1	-	CASSLGSSARNEQFF	TGTGCCAGCAGCCTGGGGAGTTCGGCTCGCAATGAGCAGTTCTTC
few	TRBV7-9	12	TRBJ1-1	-	CSSSLMRTEAFF	TGTTCCAGCAGCTTAATGAGGACTGAAGCTTTCTTT
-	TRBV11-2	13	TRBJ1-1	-	CASSLDPDGEAFF	TGTGCCAGCAGCTTAGATCCTGACGGGGAAGCTTTCTTT
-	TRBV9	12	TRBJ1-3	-	CASSVGKDTIYF	TGTGCCAGCAGTGTCGGGAAGGACACCATATATTTT
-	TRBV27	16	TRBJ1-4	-	CASSPNQGVLNEKLFF	TGTGCCAGCAGTCCTAATCAAGGGGTTCTTAATGAAAAACTGTTTTTT
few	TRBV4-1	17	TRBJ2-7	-	CASSQANLGFREGEQYF	TGCGCCAGCAGCCAAGCTAATCTCGGGTTTCGAGAAGGCGAGCAGTACTTC
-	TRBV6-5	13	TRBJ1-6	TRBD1	CASGRQGRSPLHF	TGTGCCAGCGGAAGACAGGGAAGATCACCCCTCCACTTT
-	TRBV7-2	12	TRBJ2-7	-	CASSDSFYEQYF	TGTGCCAGCAGTGACAGTTTCTACGAGCAGTACTTC
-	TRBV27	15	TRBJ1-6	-	CASSLWSSYNSPLHF	TGTGCCAGCAGTTTGTGGAGCTCCTATAATTCACCCCTCCACTTT
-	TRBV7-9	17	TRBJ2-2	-	CSSILPDTNAVTGELFF	TGTTCCAGCATACTCCCGGACACAAACGCGGTCACCGGGGAGCTGTTTTTT
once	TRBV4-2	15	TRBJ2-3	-	CASSPVQTLTDTQYF	TGTGCCAGCAGTCCGGTCCAAACTCTCACAGATACGCAGTATTTT
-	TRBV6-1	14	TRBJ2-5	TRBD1	CASSVTGAGETQYF	TGTGCCAGCAGTGTTACAGGGGCGGGAGAGACCCAGTACTTC
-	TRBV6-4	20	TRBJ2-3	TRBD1	CASSPRGTGYPASGTDTQYF	TGTGCCAGCAGCCCGCGGGGGACAGGGTATCCCGCTAGCGGAACAGATACGCAGTATTTT
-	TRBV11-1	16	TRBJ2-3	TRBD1	CASSLGNRGSTDTQYF	TGTGCCAGCAGCTTAGGCAACAGGGGGAGCACAGATACGCAGTATTTT
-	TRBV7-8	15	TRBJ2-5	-	CASSLPDSSQETQYF	TGTGCCAGCAGCTTACCGGACTCCTCCCAAGAGACCCAGTACTTC
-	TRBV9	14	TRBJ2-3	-	CASSARQLGDTQYF	TGTGCCAGCAGCGCCAGACAGCTCGGAGATACGCAGTATTTT
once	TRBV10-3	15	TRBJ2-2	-	CAIRMGPANTGELFF	TGTGCCATCAGGATGGGGCCCGCGAACACCGGGGAGCTGTTTTTT
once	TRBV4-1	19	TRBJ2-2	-	CASSQDGGHQAGNTGELFF	TGCGCCAGCAGCCAAGATGGGGGCCACCAGGCCGGGAACACCGGGGAGCTGTTTTTT
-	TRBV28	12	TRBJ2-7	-	CASSQGYYEQYF	TGTGCCAGCAGTCAGGGCTACTACGAGCAGTACTTC
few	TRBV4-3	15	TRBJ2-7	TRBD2	CASSQGREVHLEQYF	TGCGCCAGCAGCCAAGGGCGGGAGGTCCACCTCGAGCAGTACTTC
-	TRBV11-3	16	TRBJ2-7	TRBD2	CASSLPSPSGSYEQYF	TGTGCCAGCAGCTTACCCTCCCCTAGCGGGAGCTACGAGCAGTACTTC
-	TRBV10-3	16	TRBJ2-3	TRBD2	CAISGGTSGSTDTQYF	TGTGCCATCAGTGGGGGGACTAGCGGGAGTACAGATACGCAGTATTTT
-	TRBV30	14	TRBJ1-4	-	CAWRSGLINEKLFF	TGTGCCTGGAGATCGGGACTGATTAATGAAAAACTGTTTTTT
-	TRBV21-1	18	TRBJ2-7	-	CASSKAQGSPGFYNEQYF	TGTGCCAGCAGCAAGGCGCAGGGCAGCCCCGGGTTCTACAACGAGCAGTACTTC
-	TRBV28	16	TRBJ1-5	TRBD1	CASSGQGSIGNQPQHF	TGTGCCAGCAGCGGACAGGGGTCCATCGGCAATCAGCCCCAGCATTTT